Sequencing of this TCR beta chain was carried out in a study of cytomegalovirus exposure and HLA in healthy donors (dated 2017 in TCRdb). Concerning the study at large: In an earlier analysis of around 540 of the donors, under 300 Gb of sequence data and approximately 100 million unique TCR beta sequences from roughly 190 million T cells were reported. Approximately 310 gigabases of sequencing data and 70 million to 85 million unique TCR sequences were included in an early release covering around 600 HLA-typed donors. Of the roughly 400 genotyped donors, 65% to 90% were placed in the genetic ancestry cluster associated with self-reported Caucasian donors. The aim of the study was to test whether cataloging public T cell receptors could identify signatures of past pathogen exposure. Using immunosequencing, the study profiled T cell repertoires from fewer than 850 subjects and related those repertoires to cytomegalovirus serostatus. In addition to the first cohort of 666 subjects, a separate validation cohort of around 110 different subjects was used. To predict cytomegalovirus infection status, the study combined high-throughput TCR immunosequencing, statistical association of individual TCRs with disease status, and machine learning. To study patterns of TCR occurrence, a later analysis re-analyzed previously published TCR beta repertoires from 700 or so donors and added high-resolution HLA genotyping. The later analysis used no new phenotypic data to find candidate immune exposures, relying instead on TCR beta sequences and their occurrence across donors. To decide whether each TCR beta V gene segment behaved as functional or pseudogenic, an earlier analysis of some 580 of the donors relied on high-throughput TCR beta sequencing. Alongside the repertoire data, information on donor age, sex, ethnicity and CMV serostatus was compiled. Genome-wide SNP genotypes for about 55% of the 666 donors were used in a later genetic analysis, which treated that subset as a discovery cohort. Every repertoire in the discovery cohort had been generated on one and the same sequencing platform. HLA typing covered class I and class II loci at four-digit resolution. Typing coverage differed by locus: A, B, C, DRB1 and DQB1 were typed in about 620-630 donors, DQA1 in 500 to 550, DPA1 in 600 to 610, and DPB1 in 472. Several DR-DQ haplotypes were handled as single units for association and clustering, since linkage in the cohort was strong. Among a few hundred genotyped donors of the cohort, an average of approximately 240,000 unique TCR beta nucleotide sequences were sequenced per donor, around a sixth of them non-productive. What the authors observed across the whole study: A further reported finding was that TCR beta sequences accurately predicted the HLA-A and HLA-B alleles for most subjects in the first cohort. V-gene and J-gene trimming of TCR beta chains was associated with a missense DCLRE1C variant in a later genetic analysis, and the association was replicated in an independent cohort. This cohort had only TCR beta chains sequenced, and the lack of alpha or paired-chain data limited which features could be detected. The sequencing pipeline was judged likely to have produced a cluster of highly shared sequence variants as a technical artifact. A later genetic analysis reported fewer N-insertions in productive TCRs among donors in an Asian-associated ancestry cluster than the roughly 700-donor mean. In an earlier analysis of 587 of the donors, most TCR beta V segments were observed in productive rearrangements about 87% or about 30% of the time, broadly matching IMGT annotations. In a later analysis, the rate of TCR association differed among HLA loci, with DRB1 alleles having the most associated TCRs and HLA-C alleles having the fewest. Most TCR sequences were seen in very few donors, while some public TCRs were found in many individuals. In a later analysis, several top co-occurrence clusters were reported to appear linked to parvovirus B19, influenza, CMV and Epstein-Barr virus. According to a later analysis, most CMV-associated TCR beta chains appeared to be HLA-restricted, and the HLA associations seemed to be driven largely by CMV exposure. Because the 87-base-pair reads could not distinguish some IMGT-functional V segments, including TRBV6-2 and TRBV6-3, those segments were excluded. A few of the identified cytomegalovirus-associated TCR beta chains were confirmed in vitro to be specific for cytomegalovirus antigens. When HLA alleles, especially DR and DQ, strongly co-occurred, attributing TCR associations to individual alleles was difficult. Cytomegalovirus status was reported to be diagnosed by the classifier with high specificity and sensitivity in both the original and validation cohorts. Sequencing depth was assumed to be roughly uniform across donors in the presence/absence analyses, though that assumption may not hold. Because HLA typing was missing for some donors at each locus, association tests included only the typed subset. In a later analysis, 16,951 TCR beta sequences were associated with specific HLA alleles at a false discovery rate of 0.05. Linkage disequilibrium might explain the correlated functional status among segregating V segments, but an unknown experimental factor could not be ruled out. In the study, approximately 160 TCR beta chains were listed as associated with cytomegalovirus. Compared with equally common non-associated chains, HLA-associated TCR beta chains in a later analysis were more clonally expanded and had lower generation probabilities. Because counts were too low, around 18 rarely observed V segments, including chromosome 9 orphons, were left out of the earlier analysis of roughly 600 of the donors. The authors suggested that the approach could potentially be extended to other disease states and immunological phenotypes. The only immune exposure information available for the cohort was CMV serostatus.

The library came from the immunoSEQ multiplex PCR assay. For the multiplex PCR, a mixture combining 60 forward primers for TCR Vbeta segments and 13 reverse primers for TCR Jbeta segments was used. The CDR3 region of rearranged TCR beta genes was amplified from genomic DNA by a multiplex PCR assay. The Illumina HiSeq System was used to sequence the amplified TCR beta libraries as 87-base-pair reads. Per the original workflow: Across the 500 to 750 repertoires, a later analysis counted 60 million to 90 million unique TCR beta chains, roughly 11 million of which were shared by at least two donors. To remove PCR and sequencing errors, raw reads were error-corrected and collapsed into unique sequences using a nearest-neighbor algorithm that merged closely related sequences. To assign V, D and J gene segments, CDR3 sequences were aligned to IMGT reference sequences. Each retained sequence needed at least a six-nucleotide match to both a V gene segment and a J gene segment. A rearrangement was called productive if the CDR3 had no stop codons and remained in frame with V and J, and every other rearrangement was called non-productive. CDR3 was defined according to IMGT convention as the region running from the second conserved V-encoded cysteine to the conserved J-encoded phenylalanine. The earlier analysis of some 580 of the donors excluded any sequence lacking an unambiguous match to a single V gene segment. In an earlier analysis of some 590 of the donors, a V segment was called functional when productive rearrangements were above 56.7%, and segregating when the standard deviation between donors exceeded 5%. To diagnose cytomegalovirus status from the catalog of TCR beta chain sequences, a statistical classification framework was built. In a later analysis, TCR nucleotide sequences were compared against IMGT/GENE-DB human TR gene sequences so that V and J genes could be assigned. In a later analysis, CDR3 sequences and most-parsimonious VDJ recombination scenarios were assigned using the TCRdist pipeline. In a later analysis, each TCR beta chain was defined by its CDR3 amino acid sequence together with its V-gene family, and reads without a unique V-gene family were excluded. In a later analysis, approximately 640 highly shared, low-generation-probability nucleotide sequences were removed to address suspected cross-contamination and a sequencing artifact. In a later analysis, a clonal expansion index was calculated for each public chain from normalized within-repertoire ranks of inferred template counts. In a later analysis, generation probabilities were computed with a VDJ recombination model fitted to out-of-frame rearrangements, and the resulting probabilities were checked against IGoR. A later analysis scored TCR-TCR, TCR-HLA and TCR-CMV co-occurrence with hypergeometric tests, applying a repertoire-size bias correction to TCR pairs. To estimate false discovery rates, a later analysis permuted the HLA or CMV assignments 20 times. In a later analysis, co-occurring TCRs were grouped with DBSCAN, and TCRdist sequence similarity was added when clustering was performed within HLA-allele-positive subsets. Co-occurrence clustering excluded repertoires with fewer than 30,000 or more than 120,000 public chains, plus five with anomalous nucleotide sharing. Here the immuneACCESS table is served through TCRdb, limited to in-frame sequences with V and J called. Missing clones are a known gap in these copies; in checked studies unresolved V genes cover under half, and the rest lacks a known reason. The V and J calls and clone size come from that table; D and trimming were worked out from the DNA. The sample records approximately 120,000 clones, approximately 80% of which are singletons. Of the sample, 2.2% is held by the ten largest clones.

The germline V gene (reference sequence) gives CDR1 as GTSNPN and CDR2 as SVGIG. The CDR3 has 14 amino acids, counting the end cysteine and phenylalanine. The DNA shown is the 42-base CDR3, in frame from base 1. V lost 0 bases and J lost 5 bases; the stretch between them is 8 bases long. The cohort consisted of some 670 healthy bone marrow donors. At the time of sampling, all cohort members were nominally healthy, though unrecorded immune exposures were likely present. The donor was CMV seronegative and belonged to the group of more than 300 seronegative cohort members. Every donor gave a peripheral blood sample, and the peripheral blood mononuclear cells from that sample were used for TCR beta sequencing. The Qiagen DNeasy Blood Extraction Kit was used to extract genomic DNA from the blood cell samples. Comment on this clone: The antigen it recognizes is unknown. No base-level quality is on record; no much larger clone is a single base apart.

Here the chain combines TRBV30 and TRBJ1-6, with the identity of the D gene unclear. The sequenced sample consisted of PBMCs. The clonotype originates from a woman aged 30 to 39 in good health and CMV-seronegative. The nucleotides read TGTGCCTGGAGTGTGCAGGCAAATAATTCACCCCTCCACTTT. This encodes CAWSVQANNSPLHF.